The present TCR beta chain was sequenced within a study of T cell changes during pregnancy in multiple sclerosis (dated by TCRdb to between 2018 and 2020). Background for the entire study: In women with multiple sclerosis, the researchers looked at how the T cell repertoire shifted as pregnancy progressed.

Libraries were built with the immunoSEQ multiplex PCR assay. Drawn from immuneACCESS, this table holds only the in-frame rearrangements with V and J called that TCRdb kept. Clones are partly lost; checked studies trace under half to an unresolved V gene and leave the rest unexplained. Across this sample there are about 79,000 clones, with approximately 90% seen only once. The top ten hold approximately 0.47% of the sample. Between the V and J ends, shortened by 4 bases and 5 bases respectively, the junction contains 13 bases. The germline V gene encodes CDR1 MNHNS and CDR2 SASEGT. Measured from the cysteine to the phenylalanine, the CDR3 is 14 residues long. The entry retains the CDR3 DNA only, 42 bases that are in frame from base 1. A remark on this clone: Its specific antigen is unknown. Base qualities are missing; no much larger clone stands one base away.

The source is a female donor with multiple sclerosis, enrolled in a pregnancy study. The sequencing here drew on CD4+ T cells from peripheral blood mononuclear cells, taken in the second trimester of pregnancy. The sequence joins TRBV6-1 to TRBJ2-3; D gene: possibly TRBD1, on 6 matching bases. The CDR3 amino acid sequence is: CASSADRLEDTQYF. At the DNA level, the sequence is TGTGCCAGCAGTGCTGACAGGCTCGAAGATACGCAGTATTTT.